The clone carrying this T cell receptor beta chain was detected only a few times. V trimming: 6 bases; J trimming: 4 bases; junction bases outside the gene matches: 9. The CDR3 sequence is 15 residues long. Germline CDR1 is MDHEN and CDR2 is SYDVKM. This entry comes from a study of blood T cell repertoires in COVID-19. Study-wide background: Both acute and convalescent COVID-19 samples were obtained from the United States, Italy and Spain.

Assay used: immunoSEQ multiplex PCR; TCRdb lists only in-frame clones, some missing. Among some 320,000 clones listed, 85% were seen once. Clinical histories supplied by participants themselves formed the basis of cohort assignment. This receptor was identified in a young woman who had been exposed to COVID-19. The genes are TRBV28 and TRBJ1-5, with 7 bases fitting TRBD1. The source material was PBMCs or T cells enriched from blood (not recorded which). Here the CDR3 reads CASRVQDRENQPQHF. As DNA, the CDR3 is TGTGCCAGCAGGGTACAAGACAGGGAGAATCAGCCCCAGCATTTT.